The next 5 T cell receptor beta chains were all read from a single sample in a study of control samples from healthy donors and cancer patients. The data were produced by immunoSEQ multiplex PCR, yet TCRdb's version contains in-frame clones alone and is incomplete. The data contain 120,000 to 150,000 clones, around 90% of them seen just once; the ten biggest clones take up under 9%. The sample taken for sequencing was blood. All receptors come from a man younger than 35 in good health.

The chain has TRBV6-6 and TRBJ1-1; tentatively, D is TRBD1 (5 bases). V was clipped by 5 bases and J by 1 base, with 20 bases between them. The length of the CDR3 is 17 residues. Germline V gene sequence: CDR1 MNHNY, CDR2 SVGAGI (reference sequence). This CDR3 is CASSPYASQGGNTEAFF. The CDR3 coding sequence is TGTGCCAGCAGTCCCTACGCCTCTCAGGGAGGGAACACTGAAGCTTTCTTT.

V is TRBV18 and J is TRBJ1-2; D is undetermined. From germline, CDR1 is KGHSH and CDR2 LQKENI. The CDR3 sequence is 15 residues long. Trimming left V 2 bases short and J 7 bases short, with 17 bases between. In DNA form, the CDR3 reads TGTGCCAGCTCACCAGGGCTGGCAACTCCCGGTGGCTACACCTTC. Protein: CASSPGLATPGGYTF.

This chain connects TRBV20-1 to TRBJ1-2; possible D gene TRBD1, 5 bases. This CDR3 comprises 17 residues. Deletions cut 3 bases from V and 3 bases from J, with 23 bases between. Germline values: CDR1 DFQATT, CDR2 SNEGSKA (reference sequence). CDR3 DNA: TGCAGTGCTAGTCATAGGGCCCAGGGACCTTTGGACTATGGCTACACCTTC. It codes for CSASHRAQGPLDYGYTF.

The rearrangement joins TRBV24-1 to TRBJ2-3; a possible D gene is TRBD1 (5 bases). V dropped 4 bases and J dropped 2 bases, with 9 bases sitting between them. CDR3 length equals 14 residues. Looked up from germline, CDR1 is KGHDR and CDR2 is SFDVKD. As DNA, the CDR3 is TGTGCCACCAGTGAGGGTGGGGCCACAGATACGCAGTATTTT. Residues: CATSEGGATDTQYF.

The chain combines TRBV5-5 with TRBJ2-3, with D perhaps TRBD1 (6 bases). V lost 2 bases and J lost 0, with 10 bases in between. Germline V gene data show CDR1 as SGHKS and CDR2 as YYEKEE (reference sequence). CDR3 length: 15 residues. CDR3 region: CASSFITGSTDTQYF. CDR3 nucleotide sequence: TGTGCCAGCAGCTTTATAACAGGGAGCACAGATACGCAGTATTTT.